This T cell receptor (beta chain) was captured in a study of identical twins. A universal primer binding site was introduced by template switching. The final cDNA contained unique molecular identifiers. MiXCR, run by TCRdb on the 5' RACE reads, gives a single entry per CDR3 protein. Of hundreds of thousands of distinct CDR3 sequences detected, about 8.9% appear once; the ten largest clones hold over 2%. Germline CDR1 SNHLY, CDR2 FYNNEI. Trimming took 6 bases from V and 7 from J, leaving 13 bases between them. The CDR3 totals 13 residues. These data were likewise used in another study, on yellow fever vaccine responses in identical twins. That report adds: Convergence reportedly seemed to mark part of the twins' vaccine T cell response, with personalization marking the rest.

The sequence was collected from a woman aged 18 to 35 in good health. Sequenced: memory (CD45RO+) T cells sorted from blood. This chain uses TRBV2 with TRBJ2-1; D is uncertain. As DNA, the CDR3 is TGTGCCAGCAGCGAGGACCTCCGTAATGAGCAGTTCTTC. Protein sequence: CASSEDLRNEQFF. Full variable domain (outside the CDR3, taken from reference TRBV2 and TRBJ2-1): EPEVTQTPSHQVTQMGQEVILRCVPISNHLYFYWYRQILGQKVEFLVSFYNNEISEKSEIFDDQFSVERPDGSNFTLKIRSTKLEDSAMYFCASSEDLRNEQFFGPGTRLTVL.